The present T cell receptor beta chain was sequenced within a study of control samples from healthy donors and cancer patients (dated by TCRdb to about 2020). In the case of this clone: The antigen this receptor binds is unknown. Base qualities are not at hand, and no much larger clone is one base apart.

The library relied on the immunoSEQ multiplex PCR assay. What TCRdb holds here is the immuneACCESS table cut down to in-frame rearrangements. Part of the clones is not present; checked against another copy, under half of the missing clones reflect an unresolved V gene, and the others are unexplained. A total of some 120,000 clones appear in this sample, more than 80% of them only once. The ten largest clones take up roughly 40% of the sample. Sequenced: blood. This receptor was obtained from a man aged 45-60 years in good health.

CDR3 sequence: CASSLRGTASTNEKLFF. Read as DNA, the sequence is TGTGCCAGCAGCTTGAGGGGGACGGCTTCGACTAATGAAAAACTGTTTTTT. The chain is encoded by TRBV7-2 joined to TRBJ1-4; TRBD1 could be the D gene, as 6 bases match. Sequences SGHTA (CDR1) and FQGNSA (CDR2) are obtained from the germline V gene. V is reduced by 3 bases and J by 2 bases, leaving a spacing of 16 bases between them. Spanning cysteine to phenylalanine, the CDR3 consists of 17 amino acids. Here the CDR3 DNA is all that survives: 51 bases in frame from base 1. Here the CDR3 is joined to the reference TRBV7-2 and TRBJ1-4 genes, and the full variable domain is: GAGVSQSPSNKVTEKGKDVELRCDPISGHTALYWYRQSLGQGLEFLIYFQGNSAPDKSGLPSDRFSAERTGGSVSTLTIQRTQQEDSAVYLCASSLRGTASTNEKLFFGSGTQLSVL.